This T cell receptor (beta chain) was identified in a study of blood T cell repertoires in COVID-19. This CDR3 has 14 amino acids. Trimming shortened V by 4 bases and J by 4 bases, and 13 bases separated the two germline ends. Germline V gene sequence: CDR1 MDHEN, CDR2 SYDVKM. Either two negative PCRs, clearance, or symptom resolution qualified Cohort 3 donors as recovered. Clones were read by immunoSEQ multiplex PCR, and TCRdb kept only the in-frame ones, dropping some. The sample has 150,000 to 200,000 clones; less than 90% are singletons. The V call is TRBV28, the J call TRBJ1-2, with D unresolved. Sequences were obtained from PBMCs or T cells enriched from blood (not recorded which). The clonotype was recovered from a woman aged 45-60 years who had recovered from COVID-19. The CDR3 protein is CASSSEGRIYGYTF. The CDR3 DNA sequence: TGTGCCAGCAGTTCCGAGGGCCGTATCTATGGCTACACCTTC.